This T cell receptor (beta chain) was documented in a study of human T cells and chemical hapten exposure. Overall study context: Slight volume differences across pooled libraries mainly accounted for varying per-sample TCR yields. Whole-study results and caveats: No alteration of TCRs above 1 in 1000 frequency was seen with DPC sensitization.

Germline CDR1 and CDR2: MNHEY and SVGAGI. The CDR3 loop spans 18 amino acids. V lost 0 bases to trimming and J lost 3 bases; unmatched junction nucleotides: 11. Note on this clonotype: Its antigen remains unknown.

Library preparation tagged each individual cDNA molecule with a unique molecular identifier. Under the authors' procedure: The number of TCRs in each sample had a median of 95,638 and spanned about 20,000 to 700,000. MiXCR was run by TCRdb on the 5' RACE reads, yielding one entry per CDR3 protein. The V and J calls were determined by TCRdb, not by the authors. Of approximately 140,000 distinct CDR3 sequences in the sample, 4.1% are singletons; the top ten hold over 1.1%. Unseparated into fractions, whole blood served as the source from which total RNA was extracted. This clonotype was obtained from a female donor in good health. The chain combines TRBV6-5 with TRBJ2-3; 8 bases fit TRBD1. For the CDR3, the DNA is TGTGCCAGCAGTTACTCCGGGACAGGCACCAGGATGACAGATACGCAGTATTTT. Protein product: CASSYSGTGTRMTDTQYF.